Here is one T cell receptor (beta chain) with its context. Its antigen is not identified. V dropped 6 bases and J dropped 3 bases, with 11 bases sitting between them. The CDR3 runs 13 residues. Germline V CDR1 and CDR2: MNHEY, SVGAGI. This entry belongs to a study of cytomegalovirus exposure and HLA in healthy donors. Study-level results: Some TCR beta chains (roughly 160 of them) were listed as cytomegalovirus-associated. A missense variant in DCLRE1C was later tied to TCR beta V- and J-gene trimming. In presence/absence analyses, roughly uniform sequencing depth across donors was assumed. The authors excluded some V segments, including TRBV6-2 and TRBV6-3, as indistinguishable.

Primers included in the PCR were 60 Vbeta and 13 Jbeta primers. Assay: immunoSEQ multiplex PCR; the TCRdb copy retains only in-frame clones and omits some. The table includes about 94,000 clones, roughly three fifths detected once. The origin of this receptor is a man aged 25-45 years in good health and CMV-seronegative. The material sequenced was PBMCs. This chain links TRBV6-5 with TRBJ1-1; tentatively, D is TRBD1 (5 bases). The CDR3 loop reads CASSPRQYTEAFF. In nucleotides, the CDR3 is TGTGCCAGCAGCCCTCGACAGTACACTGAAGCTTTCTTT.